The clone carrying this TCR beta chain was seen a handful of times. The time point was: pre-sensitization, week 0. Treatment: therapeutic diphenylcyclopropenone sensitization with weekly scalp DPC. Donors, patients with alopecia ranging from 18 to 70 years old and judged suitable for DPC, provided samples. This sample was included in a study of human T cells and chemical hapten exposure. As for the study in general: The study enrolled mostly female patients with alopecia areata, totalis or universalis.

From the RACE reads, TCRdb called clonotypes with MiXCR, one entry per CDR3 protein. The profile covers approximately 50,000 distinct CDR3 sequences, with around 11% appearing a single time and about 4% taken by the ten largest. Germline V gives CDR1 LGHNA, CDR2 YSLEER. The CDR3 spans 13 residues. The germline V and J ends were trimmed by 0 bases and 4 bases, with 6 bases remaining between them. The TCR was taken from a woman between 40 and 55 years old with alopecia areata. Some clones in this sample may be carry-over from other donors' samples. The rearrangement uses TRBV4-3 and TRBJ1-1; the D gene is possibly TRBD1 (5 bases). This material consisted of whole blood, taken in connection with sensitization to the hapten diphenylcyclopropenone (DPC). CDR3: CASSQEGVTEAFF. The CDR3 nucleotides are TGCGCCAGCAGCCAAGAAGGGGTCACTGAAGCTTTCTTT.